This T cell receptor beta chain was captured in a study of blood T cell repertoires in COVID-19. Produced via immunoSEQ multiplex PCR; TCRdb's table is partial and in-frame only. The table shows approximately 250,000 clones, with almost 85% occurring only once. The CDR3 is made up of 11 amino acids. The V gene's germline CDR1 is LNHNV and CDR2 YYDKDF (reference sequence). The V and J ends lost 8 bases and 0 bases respectively, with 4 bases between them. This chain connects TRBV15 to TRBJ1-2; D gene ambiguous. This TCR was recovered from a woman between 45 and 60 years old with acute COVID-19. The sequencing input was PBMCs or T cells enriched from blood (not recorded which). This CDR3 reads CATSSNYGYTF. CDR3 coding DNA: TGTGCCACCTCTTCTAACTATGGCTACACCTTC.